Shown below are 23 T cell receptor beta chains from a single sample sequenced in a study of blood T cell repertoires in COVID-19. The repertoire was sequenced with immunoSEQ multiplex PCR; TCRdb's copy has only in-frame clones and lacks some. Of about 300,000 clones in the sample, just over 85% are singletons; the top ten hold 10%. The specimen was PBMCs or T cells enriched from blood (not recorded which). The receptors shown here come from a woman aged 18-30 years who had recovered from COVID-19.

The chain recombines TRBV2 with TRBJ1-1, with a tentative D call TRBD1 (5 bases). In germline, CDR1 is SNHLY, CDR2 FYNNEI. V dropped 10 bases and J dropped 8 bases, with 17 bases sitting between them. The CDR3 is 12 amino acids. The CDR3 nucleotides are TGTGCCACCCGGAAGGGAGGGGTGGAAGCTTTCTTT. As protein: CATRKGGVEAFF.

The J gene is TRBJ2-7, the V gene TRBV7-6; perhaps TRBD1 as D (6 bases). The V gene lost 5 bases and the J gene lost 0 bases, with 17 bases spanning the gap. This CDR3 is 16 amino acids long. Germline CDR1 reads SGHVS; CDR2 reads FNYEAQ. The CDR3 loop is CASSAEGHWSSYEQYF. For the CDR3, the DNA is TGTGCCAGCAGCGCTGAGGGACACTGGAGCTCCTACGAGCAGTACTTC.

The V and J genes are TRBV30 and TRBJ2-7; D possibly corresponds to TRBD2 (7 bases). Germline V gene sequence: CDR1 GTSNPN, CDR2 SVGIG (reference sequence). This CDR3 spans 15 amino acids. The germline V and J ends were trimmed by 2 bases and 0 bases, with 14 bases remaining between them. DNA for the CDR3: TGTGCCTGGAGTAGGGGGGGGGTTCTCTCCTACGAGCAGTACTTC. It is translated as CAWSRGGVLSYEQYF.

This chain uses TRBV6-5 with TRBJ1-1, with TRBD1 identical over 7 bases. The junction had 12 bases not matched to a gene; V was cut back by 5 bases and J by 6 bases. Looked up from germline, CDR1 is MNHEY and CDR2 is SVGAGI. This CDR3 has 15 amino acids. This CDR3 is CASSPTTGIYSEAFF. CDR3 coding DNA: TGTGCCAGCAGTCCGACGACAGGGATATATTCTGAAGCTTTCTTT.

The J gene is TRBJ2-1, the V gene TRBV19; D perhaps matches TRBD2 (5 bases). There are 14 residues in the CDR3. V shed 5 bases and J shed 3 bases, with 11 bases lying between them. Germline loops: CDR1 LNHDA, CDR2 SQIVND (reference sequence). The CDR3 spells CASSPRTFYNEQFF. The CDR3, as DNA: TGTGCCAGTAGTCCCCGGACTTTCTACAATGAGCAGTTCTTC. The whole variable domain, remainder taken from reference TRBV19 and TRBJ2-1, is DGGITQSPKYLFRKEGQNVTLSCEQNLNHDAMYWYRQDPGQGLRLIYYSQIVNDFQKGDIAEGYSVSREKKESFPLTVTSAQKNPTAFYLCASSPRTFYNEQFFGPGTRLTVL.

V usage is TRBV5-4 and J usage is TRBJ2-7; 8 positions match TRBD1. The germline V gene encodes CDR1 SGHNT and CDR2 YYREEE (reference sequence). J was trimmed by 3 bases and V by 2 bases; bases with no gene match: 10. The CDR3 totals 16 residues. The CDR3 region has the DNA TGTGCCAGCAGCTTTTTGGGGGACAGGCGGATCTACGAGCAGTACTTC. The encoded protein is CASSFLGDRRIYEQYF. Drawing the rest from reference TRBV5-4 and TRBJ2-7, the complete variable domain is ETGVTQSPTHLIKTRGQQVTLRCSSQSGHNTVSWYQQALGQGPQFIFQYYREEENGRGNFPPRFSGLQFPNYSSELNVNALELDDSALYLCASSFLGDRRIYEQYFGPGTRLTVT.

J is TRBJ2-1 and V is TRBV5-4, with a weak D call TRBD2 (5 bases). The CDR3 extends over 12 amino acids. CDR1 is SGHNT and CDR2 is YYREEE in the germline V gene (reference sequence). V lost 0 bases and J lost 10, with 8 bases in between. CDR3 protein: CASSLDRREQFF. CDR3 sequence (DNA): TGTGCCAGCAGCTTGGATCGGAGGGAGCAGTTCTTC.

The V call is TRBV11-2, the J call TRBJ1-2, with a weak D call TRBD1 (6 bases). The V end was cut by 3 bases, the J end by 10 bases, with 15 bases between. CDR1 and CDR2 (germline): SGHAT, FQNNGV. The CDR3 length is 13 residues. The CDR3 DNA sequence: TGTGCCAGCAGCTTGAACCGGGACATCCACTACACCTTC. The encoded protein is CASSLNRDIHYTF.

V is TRBV30 and J is TRBJ1-1; the D gene is possibly TRBD1 (5 bases). The germline gives CDR1 GTSNPN, CDR2 SVGIG (reference sequence). This CDR3 has 11 residues. CDR3 loop: CVLGGNTEAFF. In nucleotides, the CDR3 is TGTGTACTGGGGGGGAACACTGAAGCTTTCTTT.

The chain couples TRBV28 to TRBJ2-7, with TRBD2 as a possible D gene (5 bases). This CDR3 region has 15 residues. Germline V gives CDR1 MDHEN, CDR2 SYDVKM. Trimming removed 5 bases from V and 2 bases from J, with 16 bases in between. CDR3 sequence reads: CASSPGIYSTYEQYF. CDR3 nucleotide sequence: TGTGCCAGCAGTCCGGGAATTTATTCGACCTACGAGCAGTACTTC.

This clone was observed a handful of times. This chain joins TRBV18 and TRBJ1-2, with 7 bases matching TRBD1. Per the germline V gene, CDR1 is KGHSH and CDR2 is LQKENI. With V trimmed by 5 bases and J by 2 bases, 8 bases remained unmatched. This CDR3 contains 15 residues. DNA for the CDR3: TGTGCCAGCTCATCAGACAGGGAACGGAACTATGGCTACACCTTC. This translates into CASSSDRERNYGYTF.

The chain joins TRBV12-3 or TRBV12-4 to TRBJ2-7, with D unclear. Trimming cost V 5 bases and J 1 base, with 3 bases left between them. This CDR3 spans 11 amino acids. This CDR3 reads CASSPSYEQYF. The CDR3 DNA reads as TGTGCCAGCAGTCCATCCTACGAGCAGTACTTC.

The chain joins TRBV4-2 to TRBJ1-2, with a possible D match to TRBD1 (6 bases). CDR1 is LGHNA and CDR2 is YNFKEQ in the germline V gene. Deletions cut 4 bases from V and 2 bases from J, with 23 bases between. This CDR3 spans 18 amino acids. CDR3 sequence (DNA): TGTGCCAGCAGCCCGCAGCCCCCCGGGACATGGGGGAACTATGGCTACACCTTC. This encodes CASSPQPPGTWGNYGYTF.

V is TRBV4-1 and J is TRBJ2-7, with TRBD2 identical over 15 bases. V dropped 4 bases and J dropped 0; count of bases not matched to a gene: 7. The germline V gene encodes CDR1 MGHRA and CDR2 YSYEKL. The CDR3 contains 18 residues. CDR3 protein: CASSRGTSGGSLSYEQYF. The CDR3 DNA reads TGCGCCAGCAGCCGAGGGACTAGCGGGGGGTCTCTCTCCTACGAGCAGTACTTC.

The chain carries TRBV7-3 and TRBJ2-3, with 9 bases lining up with TRBD2. Germline trimming cut 5 bases from V and 6 bases from J; bases unmatched to any gene: 12. There are 16 residues in the CDR3. Germline-derived CDR1 and CDR2 are SGHTA and FQGTGA. The CDR3 sequence is CASSPDSGSGWDTQYF. The CDR3 DNA is TGTGCCAGCAGCCCAGATAGCGGGAGTGGGTGGGATACGCAGTATTTT.

The chain uses TRBV6-5 and TRBJ1-2; TRBD1 agrees at 9 bases. Losses at the gene ends were 5 bases for V and 5 bases for J; bases not matched to a gene: 3. Germline values: CDR1 MNHEY, CDR2 SVGAGI. This CDR3 contains 13 residues. CDR3 sequence (DNA): TGTGCCAGCAGTCCCGGGACAGGGTATGGCTACACCTTC. Translating gives CASSPGTGYGYTF.

V gene TRBV7-9 combines with J gene TRBJ2-7; D is perhaps TRBD1 (5 bases). The CDR3 is 14 residues long. Trimming cost V 10 bases and J 1 base, with 17 bases left between them. Germline V gene data show CDR1 as SEHNR and CDR2 as FQNEAQ (reference sequence). The DNA of the CDR3 is TGTGCCACCAAGGTTGCAGGGAATTCCTACGAGCAGTACTTC. It specifies CATKVAGNSYEQYF.

The chain recombines TRBV7-8 with TRBJ1-5, with 7 bases identical to TRBD1. The ends lost 4 bases at V and 0 bases at J; junction bases unmatched: 3. The CDR3 runs 15 residues. The germline V gene encodes CDR1 SGHVS and CDR2 FQNEAQ. CDR3 sequence reads: CASSSGQSSNQPQHF. The CDR3 DNA reads as TGTGCCAGCAGCTCGGGACAGAGTAGCAATCAGCCCCAGCATTTT. Drawing the rest from reference TRBV7-8 and TRBJ1-5, the complete variable domain is GAGVSQSPRYKVAKRGQDVALRCDPISGHVSLFWYQQALGQGPEFLTYFQNEAQLDKSGLPSDRFFAERPEGSVSTLKIQRTQQEDSAVYLCASSSGQSSNQPQHFGDGTRLSIL.

This chain links TRBV5-8 with TRBJ2-5, with 9 bases aligning to TRBD1. This CDR3 is 13 amino acids long. V gave up 6 bases and J gave up 4 bases; unmatched junction bases: 4. Germline CDR1 SGHTS, CDR2 YDEGEE. The CDR3 DNA sequence: TGTGCCAGCAACCCGGGACAGGGAGAGACCCAGTACTTC. It encodes CASNPGQGETQYF.

The CDR3 nucleotides read TGTGCCAGCAGCTTGGCTCTGACAGGGACGAGATCCAATGAGCAGTTCTTC. This translates into CASSLALTGTRSNEQFF. The V call is TRBV5-6, the J call TRBJ2-1; TRBD1 aligns across 7 bases. The CDR3 runs to 17 residues. Germline V gene data show CDR1 as SGHDT and CDR2 as YYEEEE. Trimming took 0 bases from V and 6 from J; bases not matched to a gene: 12.

This chain uses TRBV2 with TRBJ1-1, with TRBD1 as a possible D gene (5 bases). V was clipped by 5 bases and J by 3 bases, with 10 bases between them. The CDR3 length is 13 residues. CDR1 and CDR2 from the germline V gene are SNHLY and FYNNEI. CDR3 DNA sequence: TGTGCCAGCAGTTATAGACAGCACACTGAAGCTTTCTTT. It is translated as CASSYRQHTEAFF.

This rearrangement joins TRBV10-3 to TRBJ1-4; 9 bases match TRBD1. Germline V gives CDR1 ENHRY, CDR2 SYGVKD. This CDR3 is 13 amino acids long. The V and J ends lost 6 bases and 8 bases, in that order; junction bases with no gene match: 4. CDR3 in amino acids: CAIRGDRVEKLFF. CDR3 sequence (DNA): TGTGCCATCAGGGGGGACAGGGTAGAAAAACTGTTTTTT.

V usage is TRBV30 and J usage is TRBJ2-1; 7 bases map to TRBD1. The V gene end was trimmed by 0 bases and the J gene end by 5 bases; junction bases not matched to a gene: 19. Looked up from germline, CDR1 is GTSNPN and CDR2 is SVGIG (reference sequence). This CDR3 region has 19 residues. The CDR3 bases are TGTGCCTGGAGTGTACTCTGGGTTCCTCGGCAGGGGGTCAACAATGAGCAGTTCTTC. This codes for CAWSVLWVPRQGVNNEQFF.